This T cell receptor beta chain came from a study of T cells expressing NK-cell markers. From the 5' RACE reads, TCRdb lists one entry per CDR3 protein and no DNA. This sample's clone table lists 500,000 or so distinct CDR3 sequences. The germline CDR1 and CDR2 sequences are LGHNA and YNFKEQ. CDR3 size: 16 residues. The sequenced sample was blood T cells: a sorted CD56 or NKG2C T cell subset, CD4+ or CD8+ T cells, or bulk PBMC T cells (not recorded which). The TCR originated in a man younger than 35 in good health. The chain links TRBV4-2 to TRBJ2-1. This chain's CDR3 is CASSQEVAVDYNEQFF.